The source of this T cell receptor (beta chain) is a study of T cells in Graves' hyperthyroidism and ophthalmopathy. RNA transcripts served as the template for amplifying TCR beta CDR3 regions. Researchers ran a first-round RT-PCR on the TCR CDR3 using the HTBI primer set. TCRdb used MiXCR to reprocess the multiplex PCR reads, holding one entry per CDR3 protein. The sample includes more than 300,000 distinct CDR3 sequences, 17% of them seen just once. Study-level points and caveats: Most expanded thyroid clonotypes above 0.001 also appeared in blood.

V lost 8 bases and J 6 bases, leaving 13 bases between the germline ends. Germline CDR1 and CDR2: DFQATT and SNEGSKA (reference sequence). The CDR3 runs to 11 residues. This clonotype was recorded a few times. Its antigen is undetermined. The specimen sequenced was blood. This chain links TRBV20-1 with TRBJ1-1, with TRBD1 as a possible D gene (6 bases). This clonotype originated in a woman aged 25 to 45 with Graves' hyperthyroidism that later progressed to Graves' ophthalmopathy. This CDR3 reads CSFSGVAEAFF. The CDR3 DNA reads TGCAGTTTCTCAGGGGTTGCTGAAGCTTTCTTT.